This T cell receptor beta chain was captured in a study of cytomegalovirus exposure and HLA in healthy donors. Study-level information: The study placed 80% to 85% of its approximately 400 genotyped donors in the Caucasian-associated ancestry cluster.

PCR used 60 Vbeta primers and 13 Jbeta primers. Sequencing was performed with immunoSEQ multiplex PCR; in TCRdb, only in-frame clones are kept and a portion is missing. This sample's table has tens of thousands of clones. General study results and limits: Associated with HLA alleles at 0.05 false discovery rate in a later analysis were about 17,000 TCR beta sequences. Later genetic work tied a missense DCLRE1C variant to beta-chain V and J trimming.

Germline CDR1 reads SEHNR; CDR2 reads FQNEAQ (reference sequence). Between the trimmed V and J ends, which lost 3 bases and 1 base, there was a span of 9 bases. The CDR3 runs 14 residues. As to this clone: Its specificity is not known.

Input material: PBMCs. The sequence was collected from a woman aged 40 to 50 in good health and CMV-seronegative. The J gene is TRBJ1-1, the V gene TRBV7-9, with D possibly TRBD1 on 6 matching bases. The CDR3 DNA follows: TGTGCCAGCAGCTTGGGACAAGAGAACACTGAAGCTTTCTTT. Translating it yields CASSLGQENTEAFF. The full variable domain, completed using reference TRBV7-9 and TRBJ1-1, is DTGVSQNPRHKITKRGQNVTFRCDPISEHNRLYWYRQTLGQGPEFLTYFQNEAQLEKSRLLSDRFSAERPKGSFSTLEIQRTEQGDSAMYLCASSLGQENTEAFFGQGTRLTVV.